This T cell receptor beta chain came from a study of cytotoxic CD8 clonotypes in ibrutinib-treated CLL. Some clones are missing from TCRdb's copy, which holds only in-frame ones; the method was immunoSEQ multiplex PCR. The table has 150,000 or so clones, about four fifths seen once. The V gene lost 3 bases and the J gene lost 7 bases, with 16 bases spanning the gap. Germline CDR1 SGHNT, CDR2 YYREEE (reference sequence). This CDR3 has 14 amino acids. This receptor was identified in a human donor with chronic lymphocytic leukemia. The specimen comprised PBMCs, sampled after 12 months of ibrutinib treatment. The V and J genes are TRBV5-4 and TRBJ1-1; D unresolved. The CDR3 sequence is CASSSVIYGVEAFF. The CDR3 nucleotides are TGTGCCAGCAGCTCCGTGATTTATGGAGTTGAAGCTTTCTTT.